These 4 T cell receptor beta chains originate from one sample sequenced in a study of blood T cell repertoires in COVID-19. The repertoire was sequenced with immunoSEQ multiplex PCR; TCRdb's copy has only in-frame clones and lacks some. The table includes approximately 230,000 clones, around 80% detected once. Specimen: peripheral blood. Receptor source: a woman in her 40s with active or convalescent COVID-19.

This chain connects TRBV19 to TRBJ2-7; 11 positions agree with TRBD2. V was pared by 5 bases and J by 7 bases, with 7 bases of the junction left unmatched. CDR3 length equals 14 residues. The germline V gene encodes CDR1 LNHDA and CDR2 SQIVND (reference sequence). The CDR3 bases are TGTGCCAGTAGTTTTAGCGGGGGGGCAAGAGAGCAGTACTTC. Translation: CASSFSGGAREQYF.

V and J are TRBV11-2 and TRBJ1-1, with D hard to call. Germline V gene sequence: CDR1 SGHAT, CDR2 FQNNGV. V gave up 1 base and J gave up 6 bases, with 9 bases separating them. The CDR3 has 13 residues. The CDR3 loop reads CASSLVTGAEAFF. CDR3 DNA sequence: TGTGCCAGCAGCTTAGTTACCGGGGCTGAAGCTTTCTTT.

The chain recombines TRBV28 with TRBJ1-2; tentative D call: TRBD1 (6 bases). Germline V gene data show CDR1 as MDHEN and CDR2 as SYDVKM. V lost 1 base and J lost 3, with 12 bases in between. This CDR3 has 15 amino acids. In DNA, the CDR3 is TGTGCCAGCAGTTTATTAGCGGGGGCCCACTATGGCTACACCTTC. Its protein product is CASSLLAGAHYGYTF.

This chain joins TRBV30 and TRBJ1-2; perhaps TRBD1 as D (5 bases). The CDR3 covers 12 residues. The V gene's germline CDR1 is GTSNPN and CDR2 SVGIG (reference sequence). V was clipped by 3 bases and J by 2 bases, with 7 bases between them. The CDR3 region is CAWRTDNYGYTF. The CDR3 DNA follows: TGTGCCTGGAGGACAGACAACTATGGCTACACCTTC.